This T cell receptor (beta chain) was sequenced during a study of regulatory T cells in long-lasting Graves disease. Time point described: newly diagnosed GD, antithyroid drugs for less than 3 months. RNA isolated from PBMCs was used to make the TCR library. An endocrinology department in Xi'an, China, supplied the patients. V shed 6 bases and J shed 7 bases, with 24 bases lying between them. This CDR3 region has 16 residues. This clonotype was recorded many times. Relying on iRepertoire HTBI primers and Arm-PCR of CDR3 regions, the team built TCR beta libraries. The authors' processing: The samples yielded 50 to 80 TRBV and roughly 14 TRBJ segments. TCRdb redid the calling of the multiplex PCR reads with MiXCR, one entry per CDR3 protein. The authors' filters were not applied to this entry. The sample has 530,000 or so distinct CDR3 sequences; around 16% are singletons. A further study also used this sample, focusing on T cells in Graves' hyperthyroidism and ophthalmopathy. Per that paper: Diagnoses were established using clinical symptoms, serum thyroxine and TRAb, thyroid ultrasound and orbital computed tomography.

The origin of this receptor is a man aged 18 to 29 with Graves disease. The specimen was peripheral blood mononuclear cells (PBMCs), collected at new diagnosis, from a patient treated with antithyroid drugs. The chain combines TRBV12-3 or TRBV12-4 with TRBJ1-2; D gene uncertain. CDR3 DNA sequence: TGTGCCAGCAGCCAGGCGTCGGGCAGATCATCTCCTGGCTACACCTTC. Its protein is CASSQASGRSSPGYTF.